A single sample gave rise to the 26 T cell receptor beta chains below, sequenced in a study of response to subunit inactivated influenza vaccine (dated by TCRdb to between 2018 and 2020). Library creation used RT-PCR. TCRdb names Illumina HiSeq 2500 as the instrument used. TCRdb cleaned the public reads at Q25 with fastp, built clones with MiXCR and kept in-frame beta chains. Here each entry gathers all rows of one CDR3 protein and keeps the most common genes and DNA. The sample table shows 400,000 to 650,000 distinct CDR3 sequences, and approximately 7.8% are seen once. The ten largest clones add up to over 10% of the sample. The sample here was PBMCs from blood, taken less than 25 months after vaccination. The source is a man between 45 and 75 years old who received an inactivated influenza vaccine. Donor details come from another sample of the same person, matched by shared clones.

This clonotype has more than one count but fewer than ten. The V call is TRBV28, the J call TRBJ2-7; 7 bases are a match to TRBD1. V lost 5 bases, J lost 4 bases, and 5 bases stayed unmatched. Per the germline V gene, CDR1 is MDHEN and CDR2 is SYDVKM. This CDR3 is 13 amino acids long. The CDR3: CASSRQGIYEQYF. CDR3 nucleotide sequence: TGTGCCAGCAGTCGACAGGGTATTTACGAGCAGTACTTC.

With respect to this clonotype: One junction end disagrees with the germline gene, perhaps due to a read error. V usage is TRBV2 and J usage is TRBJ2-1; the D is unclear. Germline lookup yields CDR1 SNHLY and CDR2 FYNNEI. The CDR3 consists of 14 residues. The CDR3 here is CASTQTTLYNEQIF. CDR3 sequence (DNA): TGTGCCAGCACGCAGACAACATTGTATAATGAGCAGATCTTC.

This clonotype was counted only a few times. This chain joins TRBV20-1 and TRBJ1-1; the D is unclear. Germline CDR1 and CDR2: DFQATT and SNEGSKA (reference sequence). V gave up 3 bases and J gave up 0 bases, with 8 bases separating them. This CDR3 has 13 amino acids. This chain's CDR3 is CSASAGLNTEAFF. The CDR3 DNA sequence: TGCAGTGCTAGTGCAGGCCTGAACACTGAAGCTTTCTTT.

This chain joins TRBV6-1 and TRBJ2-1; the match to TRBD2 covers 16 bases. Germline loops: CDR1 MNHNS, CDR2 SASEGT. V gave up 6 bases and J gave up 2 bases; unmatched junction bases: 7. This CDR3 is 18 amino acids long. This CDR3 is CASRSGLAGGWPYNEQFF. The CDR3, as DNA: TGTGCCAGCAGATCGGGACTAGCGGGGGGGTGGCCCTACAATGAGCAGTTCTTC.

This clonotype came up many times. A read error may account for a junction end that differs from germline. The chain carries TRBV7-7 and TRBJ2-3; D gene unclear. The CDR3 spans 14 residues. In germline, CDR1 is SSHAT, CDR2 FNYEAQ (reference sequence). Here the CDR3 DNA reads TGTGCTAGCAGCCCAGGAGACTCCTCCGATACGCAGTATTTT. It yields the protein CASSPGDSSDTQYF.

The CDR3 coding sequence is TGTGCCACCAGGCGGGACAGGGTAACCACCGGGGAGCTGTTTTTT. Residues: CATRRDRVTTGELFF. The chain links TRBV24-1 to TRBJ2-2; 9 bases are shared with TRBD1. Looked up from germline, CDR1 is KGHDR and CDR2 is SFDVKD. With V trimmed by 7 bases and J by 4 bases, 6 bases remained unmatched. There are 15 residues in the CDR3.

The chain recombines TRBV6-2 or TRBV6-3 with TRBJ2-1, with 8 positions matching TRBD2. This CDR3 is built from 16 residues. The junction had 6 bases not matched to a gene; V was cut back by 4 bases and J by 1 base. Per the germline V gene, CDR1 is MNHEY and CDR2 is SVGEGT. The CDR3 is CASSFERERSYNEQFF. The CDR3 DNA sequence: TGTGCCAGCAGTTTTGAGCGGGAGCGTTCCTACAATGAGCAGTTCTTC.

The chain is built from TRBV2 and TRBJ2-7, with unresolved D. This CDR3 is built from 12 residues. V was trimmed by 7 bases and J by 4 bases, leaving 11 bases between them. Germline lookup yields CDR1 SNHLY and CDR2 FYNNEI. Here the CDR3 reads CASMGLGYEQYF. CDR3 nucleotide sequence: TGTGCCAGCATGGGTTTGGGGTACGAGCAGTACTTC.

This clonotype was seen ten or more times. The chain joins TRBV29-1 to TRBJ2-5, with 9 bases identical to TRBD1. Germline V lookup: CDR1 SQVTM, CDR2 ANQGSEA. After removal of 6 bases from V and 4 bases from J, the junction contained 3 bases not matched to a gene. This CDR3 is built from 12 residues. CDR3: CSVDRGSETQYF. CDR3 DNA sequence: TGCAGCGTCGACAGGGGGTCAGAGACCCAGTACTTC.

This clonotype came up many times. V usage is TRBV11-2 and J usage is TRBJ1-1, with D possibly matching TRBD1 (5 bases). Trimming shortened V by 2 bases and J by 7 bases, and 11 bases separated the two germline ends. This CDR3 region has 13 residues. Looked up from germline, CDR1 is SGHAT and CDR2 is FQNNGV. The CDR3 sequence: CASSLSTEFEAFF. The CDR3 coding sequence is TGTGCCAGCAGCTTATCGACAGAATTTGAAGCTTTCTTT.

J is TRBJ1-2 and V is TRBV7-2, with D perhaps matching TRBD1 (5 bases). The germline V and J ends were trimmed by 6 bases and 6 bases, with 11 bases remaining between them. The germline CDR1 and CDR2 sequences are SGHTA and FQGNSA. This CDR3 is built from 12 residues. CDR3 region: CASRGGDHGYTF. In nucleotides, the CDR3 is TGTGCCAGCAGGGGCGGGGACCATGGCTACACCTTC.

This clonotype has ten or more counts. V is TRBV30 and J is TRBJ1-5, with D uncertain. In germline, CDR1 is GTSNPN, CDR2 SVGIG (reference sequence). Trimming took 2 bases from V and 2 from J, leaving 7 bases between them. This CDR3 has 13 amino acids. The CDR3 DNA follows: TGTGCCTGGAGTTCTGGGGGCAATCAGCCCCAGCATTTT. Encoded protein: CAWSSGGNQPQHF.

This clonotype was counted ten times or more. The chain couples TRBV5-1 to TRBJ2-7; 8 bases agree with TRBD2. Germline lookup yields CDR1 SGHRS and CDR2 YFSETQ. This CDR3 has 15 residues. J gave up 5 bases and V 6 bases, and 13 bases lay outside the gene matches. The CDR3 loop is CASTQVLGGGNEQYF. The CDR3 DNA reads as TGCGCCAGCACCCAAGTACTTGGCGGGGGGAACGAGCAGTACTTC.

V gene TRBV6-5 combines with J gene TRBJ2-4; D may match TRBD1 or TRBD2 (6 bases each). CDR1 and CDR2 from the germline V gene are MNHEY and SVGAGI. Trimming took 0 bases from V and 8 from J, leaving 14 bases between them. The CDR3 consists of 15 residues. CDR3 coding DNA: TGTGCCAGCAGTTACTCGAGGGGGGCGCAGTACATTCAGTACTTC. Its translation is CASSYSRGAQYIQYF.

This clonotype was seen more than once but under ten times. V usage is TRBV20-1 and J usage is TRBJ2-7, with TRBD1 as a possible D gene (6 bases). The germline V gene has CDR1 DFQATT and CDR2 SNEGSKA (reference sequence). V shed 3 bases and J shed 7 bases, with 13 bases lying between them. The CDR3 contains 12 residues. CDR3 residues: CSASTGPREQYF. CDR3 DNA sequence: TGCAGTGCTAGCACAGGGCCGAGAGAGCAGTACTTC.

The V gene is TRBV5-1, the J gene TRBJ1-1, with D tentatively TRBD1 (6 bases). The CDR3 is 17 residues long. CDR1 and CDR2 (germline): SGHRS, YFSETQ. Trimming removed 6 bases at V and 2 bases at J, with 23 bases between. This chain's CDR3 is CASTLTGQPSLNTEAFF. Here the CDR3 DNA reads TGCGCCAGCACCCTGACCGGACAGCCTTCATTAAACACTGAAGCTTTCTTT.

There are a few counts of this clonotype. The chain links TRBV29-1 to TRBJ2-7; D is unclear. This CDR3 is 13 amino acids long. Trimming took off 1 base at V and 0 bases at J, with 7 bases between the two ends. Germline loops: CDR1 SQVTM, CDR2 ANQGSEA. The chain's CDR3 is CSVEGATSYEQYF. The CDR3 DNA sequence: TGCAGCGTTGAAGGGGCTACCTCCTACGAGCAGTACTTC.

The chain joins TRBV11-2 to TRBJ2-1; D gene unclear. Trimming removed 1 base at V and 0 bases at J, with 7 bases between. There are 15 residues in the CDR3. The germline V gene encodes CDR1 SGHAT and CDR2 FQNNGV. CDR3 bases: TGTGCCAGCAGCTTAGCTGTGTACTCCTACAATGAGCAGTTCTTC. Encoded protein: CASSLAVYSYNEQFF.

This clonotype was seen only a few times. The rearrangement joins TRBV20-1 to TRBJ2-1; D perhaps matches TRBD2 (6 bases). The germline V gene encodes CDR1 DFQATT and CDR2 SNEGSKA (reference sequence). The CDR3 loop spans 14 amino acids. V lost 0 bases, J lost 7 bases, and 13 bases lay in between. CDR3 residues: CSARDQAGRNEQFF. CDR3 DNA sequence: TGCAGTGCTAGAGATCAGGCGGGGAGGAATGAGCAGTTCTTC.

This clonotype was counted between two and nine times. The chain employs TRBV20-1 and TRBJ2-5; 10 bases line up with TRBD2. Germline CDR1 reads DFQATT; CDR2 reads SNEGSKA (reference sequence). The length of the CDR3 is 14 residues. The J segment lost 2 bases and the V segment lost 6 bases, leaving 6 bases of the junction unmatched. The CDR3 region has the DNA TGCAGTGCGAGGACTAGCGGAAAACAAGAGACCCAGTACTTC. Protein sequence: CSARTSGKQETQYF.

This clonotype came up many times. The V and J genes are TRBV4-3 and TRBJ1-4; TRBD1 matches at 10 bases. CDR1 and CDR2 from the germline V gene are LGHNA and YSLEER. V shed 3 bases and J 8 bases; nucleotides not matched to a gene: 9. The CDR3 totals 16 residues. CDR3 residues: CASSHSDRGLKEKLFF. CDR3 bases: TGCGCCAGCAGCCATTCCGACAGGGGGCTGAAAGAAAAACTGTTTTTT.

Ten or more counts support this clonotype. This chain joins TRBV27 and TRBJ1-1; D gene unclear. CDR3 length: 13 amino acids. Germline V gene sequence: CDR1 MNHEY, CDR2 SMNVEV (reference sequence). V was trimmed by 5 bases and J by 5 bases, leaving 12 bases between them. The chain's CDR3 is CASSARARTEAFF. In DNA, the CDR3 is TGTGCCAGCAGTGCTAGGGCGAGGACTGAAGCTTTCTTT.

Concerning this clonotype itself: A much larger clone differs from this one at a single base, so this may be a read error. The chain carries TRBV11-1 and TRBJ2-1, with 8 bases aligning to TRBD2. From germline, CDR1 is SGHAT and CDR2 FQDESV (reference sequence). CDR3 length: 14 amino acids. The trim removed 2 bases at V and 6 bases at J, leaving 3 bases unmatched. This chain's CDR3 is CASSLPGLVNEQFF. CDR3 in DNA: TGTGCCAGCAGCTTACCGGGACTAGTCAATGAGCAGTTCTTC. Full variable domain (remainder filled in from reference TRBV11-1 and TRBJ2-1): EAEVAQSPRYKITEKSQAVAFWCDPISGHATLYWYRQILGQGPELLVQFQDESVVDDSQLPKDRFSAERLKGVDSTLKIQPAELGDSAMYLCASSLPGLVNEQFFGPGTRLTVL.

This clonotype occurred many times. The gene calls are TRBV3-1 and TRBJ2-3, with D unresolved. Trimming left V 0 bases short and J 6 bases short, with 4 bases between. From germline, CDR1 is LGHDT and CDR2 YNNKEL (reference sequence). The CDR3 covers 12 residues. The CDR3 region has the DNA TGTGCCAGCAGCCAAGATAAGGATACGCAGTATTTT. This translates into CASSQDKDTQYF.

This chain links TRBV10-3 with TRBJ1-3, with D possibly being TRBD1 (5 bases). Trimming removed 2 bases from V and 0 bases from J, with 8 bases in between. This CDR3 region has 15 residues. From germline, CDR1 is ENHRY and CDR2 SYGVKD. The CDR3 loop reads CAISEGAVSGNTIYF. In DNA form, the CDR3 reads TGTGCCATCAGTGAGGGGGCGGTCTCTGGAAACACCATATATTTT.

There are many counts of this clonotype. This chain joins TRBV5-1 and TRBJ1-5; D gene uncertain. The V end was cut by 4 bases, the J end by 7 bases, with 18 bases between. The CDR3 is 15 residues long. CDR1 and CDR2 (germline): SGHRS, YFSETQ. CDR3 protein: CASSPQVGSGQPQHF. The CDR3 DNA sequence: TGCGCCAGCAGCCCACAAGTGGGGAGCGGCCAGCCCCAGCATTTT.